These 9 T cell receptor beta chains were sequenced from one sample in a study of cytotoxic CD8 clonotypes in ibrutinib-treated CLL. The assay was immunoSEQ multiplex PCR, and TCRdb's table has in-frame clones only and misses some. The sample holds about 300,000 clones, approximately 79% seen once. The sample here was PBMCs, taken at disease progression, from a patient treated with ibrutinib. The receptors stem from a human donor with chronic lymphocytic leukemia.

The V call is TRBV27, the J call TRBJ1-1; possibly TRBD1 for D (5 bases). Germline loops: CDR1 MNHEY, CDR2 SMNVEV (reference sequence). The CDR3 sequence is 15 residues long. The ends were cut back, 7 bases at V and 0 bases at J, with 15 bases in the middle. In DNA form, the CDR3 reads TGTGCCAGCACCCCTCGAGAGGGGTTGAACACTGAAGCTTTCTTT. As protein: CASTPREGLNTEAFF.

The chain combines TRBV5-6 with TRBJ1-6, with 8 bases aligning to TRBD1. The J segment lost 9 bases and the V segment lost 7 bases, leaving 6 bases of the junction unmatched. Per the germline V gene, CDR1 is SGHDT and CDR2 is YYEEEE. The CDR3 length is 13 residues. The CDR3 loop is CASEKDRGSPLHF. Written as DNA, the CDR3 is TGTGCCAGCGAGAAAGACAGGGGTTCACCCCTCCACTTT. Full variable domain (missing parts from reference TRBV5-6 and TRBJ1-6): DAGVTQSPTHLIKTRGQQVTLRCSPKSGHDTVSWYQQALGQGPQFIFQYYEEEERQRGNFPDRFSGHQFPNYSSELNVNALLLGDSALYLCASEKDRGSPLHFGNGTRLTVT.

The chain employs TRBV9 and TRBJ2-3; possibly TRBD1 for D (6 bases). CDR3 length: 13 residues. Trimming shortened V by 4 bases and J by 6 bases, and 12 bases separated the two germline ends. Looked up from germline, CDR1 is SGDLS and CDR2 is YYNGEE. In DNA form, the CDR3 reads TGTGCCAGCAGCCCCCAGCAGGGGGATACGCAGTATTTT. Translating gives CASSPQQGDTQYF.

The rearrangement links TRBV4-1 to TRBJ2-7; 9 nucleotides line up with TRBD2. Unmatched junction bases numbered 4, after V lost 2 bases and J lost 2 bases. Per the germline V gene, CDR1 is MGHRA and CDR2 is YSYEKL. The CDR3 is made up of 15 amino acids. The CDR3 sequence: CASSQQRGVTYEQYF. The CDR3 DNA reads as TGCGCCAGCAGCCAACAGCGGGGGGTGACCTACGAGCAGTACTTC.

V is TRBV18 and J is TRBJ2-5; the match to TRBD2 covers 13 bases. There are 18 residues in the CDR3. The germline CDR1 and CDR2 sequences are KGHSH and LQKENI. J lost 3 bases, V lost 2 bases, and 9 bases had no gene match. CDR3 in amino acids: CASSPFGTSGTWEETQYF. The CDR3 DNA follows: TGTGCCAGCTCACCATTCGGGACTAGCGGGACCTGGGAAGAGACCCAGTACTTC.

This sequence joins TRBV13 and TRBJ1-2; TRBD1 matches at 12 bases. Germline V lookup: CDR1 PRHDT, CDR2 FYEKMQ (reference sequence). The CDR3 totals 15 residues. J was trimmed by 7 bases and V by 5 bases; bases with no gene match: 8. Here the CDR3 reads CASSLSGQGASGYTF. The CDR3 DNA reads as TGTGCCAGCAGCCTCTCGGGACAGGGGGCAAGTGGCTACACCTTC.

This rearrangement joins TRBV6-5 to TRBJ2-5; maybe TRBD1 (9 bases). The CDR3 runs 16 residues. CDR1 is MNHEY and CDR2 is SVGAGI in the germline V gene. Trimming cost V 2 bases and J 5 bases, with 18 bases left between them. In DNA, the CDR3 is TGTGCCAGCAGTTACCGGGGGGGGACAGGGAGCGAGACCCAGTACTTC. It specifies CASSYRGGTGSETQYF.

A few counts support this clone. DNA of the CDR3: TGTGCCAGCTCACCGCTCGCCTACCCGGATACGCAGTATTTT. Its translation is CASSPLAYPDTQYF. The genes are TRBV18 and TRBJ2-3, with unresolved D. The CDR3 loop spans 14 amino acids. Germline-derived CDR1 and CDR2 are KGHSH and LQKENI. V lost 3 bases and J 6 bases, leaving 13 bases between the germline ends. The full variable domain, in which reference TRBV18 and TRBJ2-3 provide the parts outside the CDR3, is NAGVMQNPRHLVRRRGQEARLRCSPMKGHSHVYWYRQLPEEGLKFMVYLQKENIIDESGMPKERFSAEFPKEGPSILRIQQVVRGDSAAYFCASSPLAYPDTQYFGPGTRLTVL.

The chain carries TRBV6-5 and TRBJ1-5; 8 nucleotides line up with TRBD1. The CDR3 extends over 13 amino acids. J lost 6 bases, V lost 6 bases, and 4 bases had no gene match. The germline V gene has CDR1 MNHEY and CDR2 SVGAGI. The CDR3: CASRDRVGQPQHF. The DNA for the CDR3 is TGTGCCAGCAGGGACAGGGTGGGTCAGCCCCAGCATTTT.